This T cell receptor (beta chain) was observed in a study of beta chain features in type 1 diabetes. The isolated RNA, all of it, was reverse transcribed, so expressed TCRB transcripts were what got sequenced. Read counts averaged roughly 3.7 million for samples of naive, central memory and regulatory T cells. The repertoire was sequenced with immunoSEQ multiplex PCR; TCRdb's copy has only in-frame clones and lacks some. The table shows a few hundred thousand clones, with roughly 9.6% occurring only once. There are a few counts of this clone. Its specificity is not known. Per donor, one heparinised blood draw averaged roughly 120 mL. Via CD45RO/CCR7/CD25/CD127/CD95/CD27, cells of the CD4+ naive, central memory, regulatory and stem cell-like memory subsets were sorted. Whole-study results and caveats: Among patients with Type 1 diabetes, TCRB CDR3s were moderately but significantly shorter in every one of the four CD4+ subsets.

CDR3 length equals 13 residues. CDR1 is KGHSH, CDR2 LQKENI, per germline. V gave up 4 bases and J gave up 8 bases, with 14 bases separating them. The source is a woman aged 30 to 39 in good health. The specimen was naive CD4+ T cells from blood. This chain connects TRBV18 to TRBJ1-1, with D possibly being TRBD1 (5 bases). CDR3 sequence reads: CASSLPGTLEAFF. Here the CDR3 DNA reads TGTGCCAGCTCACTTCCCGGGACTCTAGAAGCTTTCTTT.